This T cell receptor (beta chain) stems from a study of blood T cell repertoires in COVID-19. Study background: From the United States, Italy and Spain came samples of acute and convalescent COVID-19.

The ends were cut back, 1 base at V and 7 bases at J, with 8 bases in the middle. Germline V gene sequence: CDR1 SEHNR, CDR2 FQNEAQ (reference sequence). The CDR3 is 14 amino acids. Original analysis: It was from reference gene primer amplification that nucleated cell counts were estimated. Sequencing was performed with immunoSEQ multiplex PCR; in TCRdb, only in-frame clones are kept and a portion is missing. V, J and clone size reflect that table, while D and trimming were determined from the DNA. The sample yields 130,000 to 150,000 clones, about 92% seen once. This rearrangement joins TRBV7-9 to TRBJ1-6, with D possibly matching TRBD1 (6 bases). Sequencing was done on a sample of peripheral blood. The receptor's source is a human donor in a cohort sampled during active COVID-19. CDR3 loop: CASSLEGQNSPLHF. CDR3 sequence (DNA): TGTGCCAGCAGCTTAGAAGGACAGAATTCACCCCTCCACTTT.